The 32 T cell receptor beta chains in this list originate from one sample, sequenced in a study of blood T cell repertoires in COVID-19. Sequencing used immunoSEQ multiplex PCR; TCRdb keeps in-frame clones, though not all of them. The sample has 250,000 to 350,000 clones, 65% to 85% seen once. The source material was peripheral blood. The origin of the receptors is a human donor with COVID-19, enrolled during active disease. The donor label of this sample is uncertain.

Notes on this clone: Other DNA sequences in this specimen translate into the identical CDR3. The rearrangement joins TRBV6-5 to TRBJ1-5, with D possibly matching TRBD1 (6 bases). Germline loops: CDR1 MNHEY, CDR2 SVGAGI. V was pared by 6 bases and J by 4 bases, with 7 bases between. This CDR3 region has 12 residues. CDR3 protein: CASRQGNQPQHF. CDR3 nucleotide sequence: TGTGCCAGCAGACAGGGTAATCAGCCCCAGCATTTT.

V usage is TRBV27 and J usage is TRBJ1-3; D uncertain. This CDR3 is built from 12 residues. Germline V CDR1 and CDR2: MNHEY, SMNVEV (reference sequence). The CDR3 protein is CARLSSGNTIYF. Written as DNA, the CDR3 is TGTGCGAGACTGAGCTCTGGAAACACCATATATTTT.

The J gene is TRBJ1-1, the V gene TRBV7-2; 7 positions match TRBD1. Germline CDR1 is SGHTA and CDR2 is FQGNSA. The CDR3 totals 16 residues. With 1 base clipped from V and 1 base from J, the junction kept 6 bases outside the gene matches. DNA of the CDR3: TGTGCCAGCAGCTTAGGGGGGACAGCAAGGAACACTGAAGCTTTCTTT. Protein: CASSLGGTARNTEAFF.

The chain couples TRBV5-1 to TRBJ1-1, with D perhaps TRBD1 (6 bases). Deletions cut 3 bases from V and 5 bases from J, with 14 bases between. Germline V gene data show CDR1 as SGHRS and CDR2 as YFSETQ. The CDR3 has 14 amino acids. The CDR3, as DNA: TGCGCCAGCAGCTCGTATCAGGGGAGTACTGAAGCTTTCTTT. This gives the protein CASSSYQGSTEAFF.

The V and J genes are TRBV27 and TRBJ2-2; D is perhaps TRBD1 (6 bases). The CDR3 has 16 amino acids. Deletions cut 5 bases from V and 2 bases from J, with 15 bases between. Germline assignment: CDR1 MNHEY and CDR2 SMNVEV (reference sequence). The CDR3 DNA reads TGTGCCAGCAGTCGTCGTTCGGGACATAACACCGGGGAGCTGTTTTTT. This encodes CASSRRSGHNTGELFF.

Regarding this clone: The same CDR3 is also encoded by other DNA sequences in this sample. The V and J genes are TRBV27 and TRBJ2-7, with D possibly being TRBD1 (5 bases). Germline V gene data show CDR1 as MNHEY and CDR2 as SMNVEV (reference sequence). The length of the CDR3 is 15 residues. V was trimmed by 4 bases and J by 1 base, leaving 14 bases between them. The chain's CDR3 is CASSSGLVLSYEQYF. DNA for the CDR3: TGTGCCAGCAGTTCAGGGCTAGTTTTGTCCTACGAGCAGTACTTC.

V is TRBV5-6 and J is TRBJ2-3, with D possibly TRBD1 on 5 matching bases. V gave up 3 bases and J gave up 4 bases, with 12 bases separating them. Germline V gene sequence: CDR1 SGHDT, CDR2 YYEEEE. This CDR3 region has 14 residues. The CDR3 nucleotides are TGTGCCAGCAGCTATCTATTAGGGGCAGATACGCAGTATTTT. It specifies CASSYLLGADTQYF.

The rearrangement uses TRBV5-6 and TRBJ2-1; D not certain. This CDR3 contains 15 residues. The germline CDR1 and CDR2 sequences are SGHDT and YYEEEE. The V gene lost 3 bases and the J gene lost 0 bases, with 10 bases spanning the gap. The CDR3 loop reads CASSSLASSYNEQFF. CDR3 in DNA: TGTGCCAGCAGCTCCTTAGCATCCTCCTACAATGAGCAGTTCTTC. Full variable domain (missing parts from reference TRBV5-6 and TRBJ2-1): DAGVTQSPTHLIKTRGQQVTLRCSPKSGHDTVSWYQQALGQGPQFIFQYYEEEERQRGNFPDRFSGHQFPNYSSELNVNALLLGDSALYLCASSSLASSYNEQFFGPGTRLTVL.

Comments on this clone: In the same sample, other DNA sequences code for this CDR3. The rearrangement links TRBV11-3 to TRBJ2-2, with unresolved D. Per the germline V gene, CDR1 is SGHNT and CDR2 is YENEEA. This CDR3 has 14 amino acids. V dropped 0 bases and J dropped 5 bases, with 7 bases sitting between them. The CDR3: CASSLDRSTGELFF. The CDR3 coding sequence is TGTGCCAGCAGCTTAGATCGTAGTACCGGGGAGCTGTTTTTT.

The chain recombines TRBV7-3 with TRBJ1-2; 7 bases are a match to TRBD1. The V gene end was trimmed by 6 bases and the J gene end by 6 bases; junction bases not matched to a gene: 7. Germline assignment: CDR1 SGHTA and CDR2 FQGTGA. There are 13 residues in the CDR3. DNA of the CDR3: TGTGCCAGCAGTTCTACAGGGGTGGATGGCTACACCTTC. Amino acids: CASSSTGVDGYTF. Using reference TRBV7-3 and TRBJ1-2 for the parts outside the CDR3, the full variable domain is GAGVSQTPSNKVTEKGKYVELRCDPISGHTALYWYRQSLGQGPEFLIYFQGTGAADDSGLPNDRFFAVRPEGSVSTLKIQRTERGDSAVYLCASSSTGVDGYTFGSGTRLTVV.

V and J are TRBV3-1 (or the pseudogene TRBV3-2) and TRBJ2-3; TRBD2 aligns across 8 bases. V was pared by 0 bases and J by 2 bases, with 7 bases of the junction left unmatched. The CDR3 spans 17 residues. The germline V gene encodes CDR1 LGHDT and CDR2 YNNKEL (reference sequence). This chain's CDR3 is CASSQDGQRGNTDTQYF. The CDR3 coding sequence is TGTGCCAGCAGCCAAGATGGACAGCGGGGGAACACAGATACGCAGTATTTT.

This clone was seen a few times. CDR3 sequence reads: CASSSPSGYTGELFF. CDR3 DNA: TGTGCCAGCAGTTCGCCTAGCGGATACACCGGGGAGCTGTTTTTT. This chain links TRBV7-8 with TRBJ2-2; 7 nucleotides line up with TRBD2. Unmatched junction bases numbered 7, after V lost 6 bases and J lost 3 bases. The length of the CDR3 is 15 residues. Germline V gene sequence: CDR1 SGHVS, CDR2 FQNEAQ. Looking up the rest from reference TRBV7-8 and TRBJ2-2 gives the full variable domain: GAGVSQSPRYKVAKRGQDVALRCDPISGHVSLFWYQQALGQGPEFLTYFQNEAQLDKSGLPSDRFFAERPEGSVSTLKIQRTQQEDSAVYLCASSSPSGYTGELFFGEGSRLTVL.

The chain couples TRBV6-5 to TRBJ1-5; TRBD1 agrees at 7 bases. The trim removed 5 bases at V and 6 bases at J, leaving 7 bases unmatched. CDR1 is MNHEY and CDR2 is SVGAGI in the germline V gene. This CDR3 contains 14 residues. CDR3 nucleotide sequence: TGTGCCAGCAGTACAGGGGAGAGGGGTCAGCCCCAGCATTTT. Translated: CASSTGERGQPQHF.

The chain combines TRBV5-8 with TRBJ2-6, with 8 bases aligning to TRBD1. J lost 4 bases, V lost 4 bases, and 7 bases had no gene match. The CDR3 covers 16 residues. Germline CDR1 is SGHTS and CDR2 is YDEGEE. The CDR3 loop is CASSPRTGSGANVLTF. For the CDR3, the DNA is TGTGCCAGCAGCCCCCGGACAGGGTCCGGGGCCAACGTCCTGACTTTC.

The chain joins TRBV11-3 to TRBJ2-1; no definite D call. V shed 5 bases and J shed 0 bases, with 11 bases lying between them. This CDR3 region has 15 residues. Germline V CDR1 and CDR2: SGHNT, YENEEA. Written as DNA, the CDR3 is TGTGCCAGCAGCCAAGACTCCCTCTCCTACAATGAGCAGTTCTTC. This codes for CASSQDSLSYNEQFF.

This clone came up a few times. This chain links TRBV9 with TRBJ1-3; D gene ambiguous. V was cut by 4 bases and J by 2 bases, with 22 bases left in between. This CDR3 contains 18 residues. Germline CDR1 SGDLS, CDR2 YYNGEE. The CDR3 DNA is TGTGCCAGCAGCCCGATTTTCGGAGGATTAGGTGCTGGAAACACCATATATTTT. It specifies CASSPIFGGLGAGNTIYF.

DNA for the CDR3: TGTGCCAGCAGCTTAGGTGGCAGGGGAAATGAAAAACTGTTTTTT. Amino acids: CASSLGGRGNEKLFF. The chain links TRBV7-2 to TRBJ1-4; D is perhaps TRBD1 (6 bases). The germline V and J ends were trimmed by 1 base and 5 bases, with 11 bases remaining between them. The CDR3 consists of 15 residues. From germline, CDR1 is SGHTA and CDR2 FQGNSA.

This chain joins TRBV3-1 (or the pseudogene TRBV3-2) and TRBJ2-5; D gene unclear. CDR1 LGHDT and CDR2 YNNKEL come from the germline V gene (reference sequence). The CDR3 is 12 residues long. With 4 bases removed from V and 9 bases from J, the gap between germline ends came to 12 bases. CDR3 protein: CASSPPRESQYF. The CDR3 coding sequence is TGTGCCAGCAGCCCCCCCCGCGAATCCCAGTACTTC.

The chain uses TRBV28 and TRBJ1-2; unclear D gene. This CDR3 is 12 amino acids long. V lost 11 bases to trimming and J lost 0 bases, with 10 bases between them. The germline gives CDR1 MDHEN, CDR2 SYDVKM. CDR3 loop: CASALANYGYTF. Here the CDR3 DNA reads TGTGCCTCAGCCCTAGCTAACTATGGCTACACCTTC.

The V and J genes are TRBV9 and TRBJ2-5; 10 bases are shared with TRBD1. The CDR3 totals 17 residues. V was pared by 0 bases and J by 5 bases, with 10 bases of the junction left unmatched. CDR1 SGDLS and CDR2 YYNGEE come from the germline V gene. The CDR3 DNA follows: TGTGCCAGCAGCGTAGGGGACAGGGGACTGGGACTGGAGACCCAGTACTTC. Translation gives CASSVGDRGLGLETQYF. Full variable domain (missing parts from reference TRBV9 and TRBJ2-5): DSGVTQTPKHLITATGQRVTLRCSPRSGDLSVYWYQQSLDQGLQFLIQYYNGEERAKGNILERFSAQQFPDLHSELNLSSLELGDSALYFCASSVGDRGLGLETQYFGPGTRLLVL.

The rearrangement uses TRBV6-2 or TRBV6-3 and TRBJ2-7; 9 bases line up with TRBD2. V trimming: 5 bases; J trimming: 3 bases; junction bases outside the gene matches: 8. The germline gives CDR1 MNHEY, CDR2 SVGEGT. The CDR3 sequence is 15 residues long. The CDR3 loop is CASSPAGGPIYEQYF. As DNA, the CDR3 is TGTGCCAGCAGTCCCGCGGGGGGGCCCATCTACGAGCAGTACTTC.

The chain joins TRBV28 to TRBJ1-5; D is uncertain. Germline loops: CDR1 MDHEN, CDR2 SYDVKM. Trimming removed 2 bases from V and 6 bases from J, with 11 bases in between. The CDR3 has 14 residues. CDR3 protein: CASSLGGFGQPQHF. CDR3 bases: TGTGCCAGCAGTTTAGGAGGGTTTGGTCAGCCCCAGCATTTT. Filled out from reference TRBV28 and TRBJ1-5, the complete variable domain reads DVKVTQSSRYLVKRTGEKVFLECVQDMDHENMFWYRQDPGLGLRLIYFSYDVKMKEKGDIPEGYSVSREKKERFSLILESASTNQTSMYLCASSLGGFGQPQHFGDGTRLSIL.

This clone was found many times. This chain links TRBV27 with TRBJ1-2; possibly TRBD1 for D (6 bases). The V and J ends lost 5 bases and 8 bases respectively, with 12 bases between them. CDR1 and CDR2 from the germline V gene are MNHEY and SMNVEV (reference sequence). This CDR3 region has 12 residues. CDR3 sequence: CASSPRGTGYTF. The CDR3 nucleotides read TGTGCCAGCAGTCCCAGGGGAACCGGCTACACCTTC.

The chain combines TRBV30 with TRBJ1-2; possibly TRBD1 for D (6 bases). CDR3 length equals 12 residues. Trimming removed 3 bases at V and 6 bases at J, with 11 bases between. Germline V gives CDR1 GTSNPN, CDR2 SVGIG (reference sequence). CDR3 coding DNA: TGTGCCTGGAGCGCACAGGGAGATGGCTACACCTTC. Its protein product is CAWSAQGDGYTF.

The chain carries TRBV18 and TRBJ2-1; possible D gene TRBD2, 5 bases. V dropped 4 bases and J dropped 1 base, with 8 bases sitting between them. This CDR3 comprises 14 residues. Germline values: CDR1 KGHSH, CDR2 LQKENI. The CDR3 region has the DNA TGTGCCAGCTCACGGCGGGCTTCCTACAATGAGCAGTTCTTC. It encodes CASSRRASYNEQFF.

V and J are TRBV7-3 and TRBJ2-5; D may be TRBD2 (6 bases). CDR3 length equals 16 residues. The V end was cut by 4 bases, the J end by 5 bases, with 20 bases between. Looked up from germline, CDR1 is SGHTA and CDR2 is FQGTGA. CDR3 sequence: CASSSTAEARGETQYF. The CDR3 DNA sequence: TGTGCCAGCAGCTCAACAGCGGAGGCCCGGGGGGAGACCCAGTACTTC.

The table lists this clone with a count of one. The V and J genes are TRBV7-5 and TRBJ1-2. TRBV7-5 is classified as a pseudogene. The CDR3 is 16 amino acids. The CDR3 region is CARTPIRYRLDYGYTF. DNA for the CDR3: TGTGCCAGAACCCCCATTCGATACAGACTAGACTATGGCTACACCTTC.

V gene TRBV11-3 combines with J gene TRBJ2-7; D perhaps matches TRBD2 (5 bases). Germline CDR1 and CDR2: SGHNT and YENEEA. CDR3 size: 13 residues. The V and J ends lost 5 bases and 6 bases respectively, with 14 bases between them. CDR3 sequence (DNA): TGTGCCAGCAGCCGCACTAGTTATAGCGAGCAGTACTTC. This codes for CASSRTSYSEQYF.

The CDR3 here is CASSRSAGTSGETGELFF. The CDR3 DNA follows: TGCGCCAGCAGCCGCTCAGCCGGGACTAGCGGAGAGACCGGGGAGCTGTTTTTT. This chain connects TRBV4-3 to TRBJ2-2, with TRBD2 matching over 11 bases. This CDR3 is 18 amino acids long. Germline-derived CDR1 and CDR2 are LGHNA and YSLEER. J was trimmed by 5 bases and V by 4 bases; bases with no gene match: 12.

This sequence joins TRBV5-1 and TRBJ2-7; weak D call: TRBD2 (5 bases). Germline assignment: CDR1 SGHRS and CDR2 YFSETQ. Trimming removed 6 bases from V and 3 bases from J, with 16 bases in between. This CDR3 is 14 amino acids long. As DNA, the CDR3 is TGCGCCAGCACCGCGACTGGAGGAAACTACGAGCAGTACTTC. Amino acid sequence: CASTATGGNYEQYF.

V usage is TRBV13 and J usage is TRBJ2-2, with TRBD1 matching over 8 bases. V shed 3 bases and J 3 bases; nucleotides not matched to a gene: 15. Germline V gene sequence: CDR1 PRHDT, CDR2 FYEKMQ (reference sequence). This CDR3 is 19 amino acids long. The CDR3 loop reads CASSFSTQTDRGYTGELFF. As DNA, the CDR3 is TGTGCCAGCAGCTTTTCAACCCAAACCGACAGGGGTTACACCGGGGAGCTGTTTTTT.

The chain carries TRBV10-3 and TRBJ1-2, with D perhaps TRBD1 (6 bases). This CDR3 has 16 amino acids. Trimming left V 0 bases short and J 0 bases short, with 11 bases between. The germline V gene encodes CDR1 ENHRY and CDR2 SYGVKD. CDR3 loop: CAISESGRDTNYGYTF. The CDR3 DNA reads TGTGCCATCAGTGAGTCGGGCAGGGACACTAACTATGGCTACACCTTC.